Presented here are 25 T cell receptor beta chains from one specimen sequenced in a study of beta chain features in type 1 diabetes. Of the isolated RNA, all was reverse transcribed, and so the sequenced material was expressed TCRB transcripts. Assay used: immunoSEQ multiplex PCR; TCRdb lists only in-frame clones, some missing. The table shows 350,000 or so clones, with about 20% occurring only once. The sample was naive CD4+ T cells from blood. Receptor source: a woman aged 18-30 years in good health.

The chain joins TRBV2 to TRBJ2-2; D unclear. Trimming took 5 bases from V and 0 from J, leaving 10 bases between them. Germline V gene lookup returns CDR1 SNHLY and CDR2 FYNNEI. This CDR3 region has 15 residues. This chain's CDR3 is CASSPRLANTGELFF. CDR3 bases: TGTGCCAGCAGTCCTAGGCTGGCGAACACCGGGGAGCTGTTTTTT. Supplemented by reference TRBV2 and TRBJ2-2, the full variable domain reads EPEVTQTPSHQVTQMGQEVILRCVPISNHLYFYWYRQILGQKVEFLVSFYNNEISEKSEIFDDQFSVERPDGSNFTLKIRSTKLEDSAMYFCASSPRLANTGELFFGEGSRLTVL.

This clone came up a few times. The CDR3 sequence is CASSLAGLAGEEQYF. CDR3 coding DNA: TGCGCCAGCAGCTTGGCGGGACTAGCGGGAGAGGAGCAGTACTTC. The V gene is TRBV5-1, the J gene TRBJ2-7; 14 bases match TRBD2. Germline V gene lookup returns CDR1 SGHRS and CDR2 YFSETQ. This CDR3 has 15 residues. With V trimmed by 0 bases and J by 7 bases, 3 bases remained unmatched. Using reference TRBV5-1 and TRBJ2-7 for the parts outside the CDR3, the full variable domain is KAGVTQTPRYLIKTRGQQVTLSCSPISGHRSVSWYQQTPGQGLQFLFEYFSETQRNKGNFPGRFSGRQFSNSRSEMNVSTLELGDSALYLCASSLAGLAGEEQYFGPGTRLTVT.

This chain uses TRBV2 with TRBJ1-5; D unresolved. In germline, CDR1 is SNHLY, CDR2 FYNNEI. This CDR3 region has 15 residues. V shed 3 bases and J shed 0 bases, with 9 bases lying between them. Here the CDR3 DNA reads TGTGCCAGCAGTGAGGTGGAGTATAGCAATCAGCCCCAGCATTTT. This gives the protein CASSEVEYSNQPQHF.

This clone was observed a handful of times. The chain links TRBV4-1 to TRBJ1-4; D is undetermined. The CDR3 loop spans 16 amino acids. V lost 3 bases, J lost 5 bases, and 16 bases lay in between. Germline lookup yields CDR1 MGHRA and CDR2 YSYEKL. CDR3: CASSQPGRTRNEKLFF. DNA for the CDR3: TGCGCCAGCAGCCAGCCCGGCCGCACGAGGAATGAAAAACTGTTTTTT.

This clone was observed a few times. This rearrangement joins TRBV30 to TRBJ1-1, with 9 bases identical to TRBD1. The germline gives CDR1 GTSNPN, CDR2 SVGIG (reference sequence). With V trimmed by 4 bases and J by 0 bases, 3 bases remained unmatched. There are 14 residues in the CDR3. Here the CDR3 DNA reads TGTGCCTGGATAGGACAGGGGATGAACACTGAAGCTTTCTTT. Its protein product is CAWIGQGMNTEAFF.

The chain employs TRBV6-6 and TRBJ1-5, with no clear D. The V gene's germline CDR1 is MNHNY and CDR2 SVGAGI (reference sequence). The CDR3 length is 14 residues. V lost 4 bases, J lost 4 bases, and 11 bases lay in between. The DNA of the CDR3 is TGTGCCAGCAGTTTTTTAGGAGGGAATCAGCCCCAGCATTTT. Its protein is CASSFLGGNQPQHF.

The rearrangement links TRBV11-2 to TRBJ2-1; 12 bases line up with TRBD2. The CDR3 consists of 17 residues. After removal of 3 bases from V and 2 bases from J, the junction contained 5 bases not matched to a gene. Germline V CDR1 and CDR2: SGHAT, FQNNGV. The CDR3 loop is CASSLELAGGAYNEQFF. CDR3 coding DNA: TGTGCCAGCAGCTTGGAACTAGCGGGAGGTGCCTACAATGAGCAGTTCTTC.

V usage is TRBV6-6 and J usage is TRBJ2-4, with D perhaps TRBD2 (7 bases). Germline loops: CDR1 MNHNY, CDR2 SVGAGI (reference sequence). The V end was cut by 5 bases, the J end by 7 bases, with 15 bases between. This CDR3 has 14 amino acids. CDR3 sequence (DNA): TGTGCCAGCAGTCCAGCGGGAAGGGGGAACATTCAGTACTTC. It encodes CASSPAGRGNIQYF.

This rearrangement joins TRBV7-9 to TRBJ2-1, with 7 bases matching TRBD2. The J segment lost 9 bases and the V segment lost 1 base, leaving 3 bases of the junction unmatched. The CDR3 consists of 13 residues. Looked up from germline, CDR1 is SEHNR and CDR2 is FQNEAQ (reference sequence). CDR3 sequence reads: CASSLGGGGEQFF. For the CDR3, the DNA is TGTGCCAGCAGCTTAGGGGGGGGTGGTGAGCAGTTCTTC.

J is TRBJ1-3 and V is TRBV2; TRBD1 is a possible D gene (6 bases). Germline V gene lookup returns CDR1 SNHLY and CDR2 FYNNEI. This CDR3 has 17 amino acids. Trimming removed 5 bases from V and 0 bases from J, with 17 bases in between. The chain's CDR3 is CASSFVADRASGNTIYF. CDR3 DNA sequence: TGTGCCAGCAGTTTCGTCGCGGACAGAGCCTCTGGAAACACCATATATTTT.

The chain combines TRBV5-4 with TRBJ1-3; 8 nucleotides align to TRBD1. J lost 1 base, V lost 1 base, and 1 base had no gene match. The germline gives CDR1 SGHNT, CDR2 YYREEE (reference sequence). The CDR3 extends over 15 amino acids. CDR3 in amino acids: CASSLWTGSGNTIYF. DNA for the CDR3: TGTGCCAGCAGCTTGTGGACAGGGTCTGGAAACACCATATATTTT.

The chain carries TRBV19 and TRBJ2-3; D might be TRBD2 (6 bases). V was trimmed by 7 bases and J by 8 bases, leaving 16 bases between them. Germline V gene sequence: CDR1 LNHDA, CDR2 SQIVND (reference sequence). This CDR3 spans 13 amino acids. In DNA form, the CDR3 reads TGTGCCAGTAAGGGGACTTCCCTCGGTACGCAGTATTTT. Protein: CASKGTSLGTQYF.

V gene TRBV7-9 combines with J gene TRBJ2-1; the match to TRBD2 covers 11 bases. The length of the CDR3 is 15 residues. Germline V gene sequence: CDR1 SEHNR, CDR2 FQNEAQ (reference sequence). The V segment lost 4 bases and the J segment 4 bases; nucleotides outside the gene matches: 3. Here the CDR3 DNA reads TGTGCCAGCAGCTCCACTAGCGGGAGATACAATGAGCAGTTCTTC. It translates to CASSSTSGRYNEQFF.

The CDR3: CSVGTVAKNIQYF. The CDR3 region has the DNA TGCAGCGTGGGGACAGTAGCCAAAAACATTCAGTACTTC. The chain links TRBV29-1 to TRBJ2-4, with 7 bases matching TRBD1. Trimming removed 6 bases from V and 0 bases from J; junction bases left unmatched: 2. CDR3 length equals 13 residues. CDR1 SQVTM and CDR2 ANQGSEA come from the germline V gene.

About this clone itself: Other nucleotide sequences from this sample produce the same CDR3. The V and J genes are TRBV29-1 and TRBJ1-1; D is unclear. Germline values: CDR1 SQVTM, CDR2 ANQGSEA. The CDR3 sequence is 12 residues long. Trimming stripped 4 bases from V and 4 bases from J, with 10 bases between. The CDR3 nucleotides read TGCAGCGTTGGCTGGGCCGGCACTGAAGCTTTCTTT. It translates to CSVGWAGTEAFF.

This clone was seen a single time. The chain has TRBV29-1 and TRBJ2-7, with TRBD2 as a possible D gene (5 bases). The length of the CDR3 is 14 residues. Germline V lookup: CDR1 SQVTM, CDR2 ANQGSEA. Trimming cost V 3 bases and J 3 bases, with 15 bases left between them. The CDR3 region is CSVDRRADHYEQYF. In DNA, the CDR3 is TGCAGCGTTGATAGGCGGGCGGACCACTACGAGCAGTACTTC.

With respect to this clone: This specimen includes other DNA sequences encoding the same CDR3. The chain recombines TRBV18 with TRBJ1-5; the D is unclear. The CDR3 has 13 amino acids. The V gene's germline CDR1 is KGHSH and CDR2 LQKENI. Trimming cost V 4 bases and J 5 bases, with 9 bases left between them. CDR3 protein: CASSRGRDQPQHF. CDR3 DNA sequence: TGTGCCAGCTCACGAGGCAGAGATCAGCCCCAGCATTTT.

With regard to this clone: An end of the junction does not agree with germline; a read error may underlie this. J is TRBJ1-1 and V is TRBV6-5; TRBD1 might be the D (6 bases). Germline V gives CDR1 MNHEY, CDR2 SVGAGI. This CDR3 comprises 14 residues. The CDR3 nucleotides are TGTGCCAGCAGATACTTCAGGGGTGGCACTGAAGCTTTCTTT. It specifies CASRYFRGGTEAFF.

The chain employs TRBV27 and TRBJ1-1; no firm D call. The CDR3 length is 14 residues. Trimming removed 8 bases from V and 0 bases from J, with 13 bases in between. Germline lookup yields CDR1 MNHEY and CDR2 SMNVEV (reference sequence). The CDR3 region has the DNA TGTGCCAGCGCCCTGAGAGGTATGAACACTGAAGCTTTCTTT. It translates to CASALRGMNTEAFF.

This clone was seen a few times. The CDR3 coding sequence is TGTGCCAGCAGCATTAGCGGGAGGGCGCAGTATTTT. It is translated as CASSISGRAQYF. The V gene is TRBV7-8, the J gene TRBJ2-3; TRBD2 aligns across 11 bases. V shed 5 bases, J shed 10 bases, and the junction held 2 bases outside the gene matches. Germline V CDR1 and CDR2: SGHVS, FQNEAQ. This CDR3 contains 12 residues.

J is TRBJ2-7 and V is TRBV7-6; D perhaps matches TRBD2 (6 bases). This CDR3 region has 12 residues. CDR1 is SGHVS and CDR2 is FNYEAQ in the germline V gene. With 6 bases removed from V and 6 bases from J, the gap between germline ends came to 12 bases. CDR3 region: CASSASVGEQYF. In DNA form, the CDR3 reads TGTGCCAGCAGTGCTAGCGTCGGCGAGCAGTACTTC.

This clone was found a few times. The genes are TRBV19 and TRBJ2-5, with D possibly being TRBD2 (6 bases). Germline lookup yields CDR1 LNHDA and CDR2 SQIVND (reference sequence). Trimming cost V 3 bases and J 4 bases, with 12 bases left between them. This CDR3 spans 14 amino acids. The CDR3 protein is CASSIPRRAETQYF. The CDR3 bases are TGTGCCAGTAGTATCCCCCGGAGGGCAGAGACCCAGTACTTC.

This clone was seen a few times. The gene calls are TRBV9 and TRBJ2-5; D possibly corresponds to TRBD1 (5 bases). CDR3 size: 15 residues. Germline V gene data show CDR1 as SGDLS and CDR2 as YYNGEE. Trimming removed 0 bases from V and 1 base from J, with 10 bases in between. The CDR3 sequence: CASSVGGAFQETQYF. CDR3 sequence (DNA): TGTGCCAGCAGCGTAGGGGGCGCATTCCAAGAGACCCAGTACTTC.

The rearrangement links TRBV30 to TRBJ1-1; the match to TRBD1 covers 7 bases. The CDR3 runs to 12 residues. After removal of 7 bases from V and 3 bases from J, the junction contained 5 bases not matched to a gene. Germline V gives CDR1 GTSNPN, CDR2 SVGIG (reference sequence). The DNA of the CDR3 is TGTGCCTTAGGGGGCGCGGACACTGAAGCTTTCTTT. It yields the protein CALGGADTEAFF.

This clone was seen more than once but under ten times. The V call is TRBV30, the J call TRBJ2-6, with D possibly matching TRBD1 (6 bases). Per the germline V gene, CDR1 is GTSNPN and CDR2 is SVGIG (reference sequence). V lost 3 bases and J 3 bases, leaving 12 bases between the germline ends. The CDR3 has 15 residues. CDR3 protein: CAWSRGAGGANVLTF. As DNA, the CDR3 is TGTGCCTGGAGCAGGGGCGCGGGTGGGGCCAACGTCCTGACTTTC.